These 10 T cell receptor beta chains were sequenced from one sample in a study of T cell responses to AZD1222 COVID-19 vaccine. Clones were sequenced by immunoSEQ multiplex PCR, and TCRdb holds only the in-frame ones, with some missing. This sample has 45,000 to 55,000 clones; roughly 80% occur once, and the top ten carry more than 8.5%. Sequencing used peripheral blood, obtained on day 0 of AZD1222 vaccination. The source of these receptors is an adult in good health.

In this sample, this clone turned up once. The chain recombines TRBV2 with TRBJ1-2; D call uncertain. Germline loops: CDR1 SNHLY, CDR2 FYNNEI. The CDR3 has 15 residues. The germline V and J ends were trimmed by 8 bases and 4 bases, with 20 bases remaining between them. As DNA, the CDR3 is TGTGCCAGCTGGGGAGCCCAGGTCCGTGCCTATGGCTACACCTTC. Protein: CASWGAQVRAYGYTF.

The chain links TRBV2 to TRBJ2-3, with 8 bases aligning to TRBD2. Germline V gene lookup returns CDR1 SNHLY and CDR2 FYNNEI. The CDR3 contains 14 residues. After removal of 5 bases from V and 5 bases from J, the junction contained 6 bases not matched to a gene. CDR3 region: CASSPREGLDTQYF. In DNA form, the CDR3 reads TGTGCCAGCAGTCCTCGGGAGGGCCTAGATACGCAGTATTTT. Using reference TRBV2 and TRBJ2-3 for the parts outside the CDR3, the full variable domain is EPEVTQTPSHQVTQMGQEVILRCVPISNHLYFYWYRQILGQKVEFLVSFYNNEISEKSEIFDDQFSVERPDGSNFTLKIRSTKLEDSAMYFCASSPREGLDTQYFGPGTRLTVL.

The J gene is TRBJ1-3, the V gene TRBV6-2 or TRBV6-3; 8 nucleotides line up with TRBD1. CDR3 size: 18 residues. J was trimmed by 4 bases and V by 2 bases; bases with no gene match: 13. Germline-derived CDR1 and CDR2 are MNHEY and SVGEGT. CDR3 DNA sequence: TGTGCCAGCAGTTACGATCGTGGTACGGGACAGGTCGGAAACACCATATATTTT. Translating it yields CASSYDRGTGQVGNTIYF.

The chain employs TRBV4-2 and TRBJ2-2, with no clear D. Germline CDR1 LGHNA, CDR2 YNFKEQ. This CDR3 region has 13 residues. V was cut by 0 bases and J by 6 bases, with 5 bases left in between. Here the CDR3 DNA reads TGTGCCAGCAGCCAAGATGGTCCCGGGGAGCTGTTTTTT. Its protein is CASSQDGPGELFF.

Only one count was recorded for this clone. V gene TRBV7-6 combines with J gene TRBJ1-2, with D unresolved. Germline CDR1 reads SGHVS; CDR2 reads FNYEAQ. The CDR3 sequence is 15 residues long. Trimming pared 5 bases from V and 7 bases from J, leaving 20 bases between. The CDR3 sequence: CASSPDSVSVLGYTF. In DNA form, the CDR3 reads TGTGCCAGCAGCCCAGACTCCGTATCCGTTCTTGGCTACACCTTC. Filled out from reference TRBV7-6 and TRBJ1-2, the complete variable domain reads GAGVSQSPRYKVTKRGQDVALRCDPISGHVSLYWYRQALGQGPEFLTYFNYEAQQDKSGLPNDRFSAERPEGSISTLTIQRTEQRDSAMYRCASSPDSVSVLGYTFGSGTRLTVV.

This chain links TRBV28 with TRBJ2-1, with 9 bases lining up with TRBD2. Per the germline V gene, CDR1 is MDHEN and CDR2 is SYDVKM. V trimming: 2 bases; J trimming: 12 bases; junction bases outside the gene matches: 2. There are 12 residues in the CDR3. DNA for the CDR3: TGTGCCAGCAGTTTACAGACTAGCGGGCAGTTCTTC. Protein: CASSLQTSGQFF.

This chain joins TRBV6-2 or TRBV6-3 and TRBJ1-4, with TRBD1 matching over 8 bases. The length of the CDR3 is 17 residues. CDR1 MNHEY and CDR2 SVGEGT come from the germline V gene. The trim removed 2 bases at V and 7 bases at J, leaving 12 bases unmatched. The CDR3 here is CASSYGGTGGFGEKLFF. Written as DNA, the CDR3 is TGTGCCAGCAGTTACGGTGGAACAGGGGGGTTCGGTGAAAAACTGTTTTTT.

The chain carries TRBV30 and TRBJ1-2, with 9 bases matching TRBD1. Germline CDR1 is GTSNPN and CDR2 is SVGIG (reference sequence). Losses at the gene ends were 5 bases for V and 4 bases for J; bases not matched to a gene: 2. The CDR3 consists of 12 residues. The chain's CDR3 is CAWEQGAYGYTF. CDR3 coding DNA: TGTGCCTGGGAACAGGGGGCCTATGGCTACACCTTC.

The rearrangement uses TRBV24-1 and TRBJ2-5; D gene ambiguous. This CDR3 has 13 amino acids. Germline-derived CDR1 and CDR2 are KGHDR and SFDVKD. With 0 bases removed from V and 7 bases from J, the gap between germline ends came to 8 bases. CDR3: CATSDLRMGTQYF. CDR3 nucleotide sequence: TGTGCCACCAGTGATTTGCGGATGGGGACCCAGTACTTC.

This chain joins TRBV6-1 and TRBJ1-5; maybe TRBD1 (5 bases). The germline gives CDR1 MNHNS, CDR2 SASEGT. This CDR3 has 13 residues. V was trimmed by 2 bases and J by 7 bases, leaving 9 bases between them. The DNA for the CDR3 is TGTGCCAGCAGTGAAACCAGGGTCCAGCCCCAGCATTTT. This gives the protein CASSETRVQPQHF.